These T cell receptor beta chains were read from a single sample in a study of T cell repertoires in cytomegalovirus infection. TCRdb passed the reads through MiXCR, listing each CDR3 protein once. Among roughly 170,000 distinct CDR3 sequences listed, about 20% were seen once. Antigens for these TCRs are unknown. The material sequenced was CD8+ T cells from cultured PBMCs, taken from culture after CMV antigen stimulation. These receptors came from a human donor in good health (CMV status not recorded). Some clones in this sample may be carry-over from other donors' samples. The CDR3 runs from the conserved cysteine through the conserved F or W. A D gene is named only where the DNA matches it firmly. Clone sizes are given selectively: once, few, many, or a class where the clone is expanded.

v_gene,d_gene,abundance,j_gene,CDR3nt,CDR3aa
TRBV7-9,.,.,TRBJ1-1,TGTGCCAGCAGCCCTTGGACAGAGAACACTGAAGCTTTCTTT,CASSPWTENTEAFF
TRBV6-2/TRBV6-3,TRBD1,.,TRBJ1-1,TGTGCCAGCAGTTACTCACGGGACAGGGGGAACACTGAAGCTTTCTTT,CASSYSRDRGNTEAFF
TRBV5-1,.,once,TRBJ2-7,TGCGCCAGCAGCTTTGGGACGTCTTACGAGCAGTACTTC,CASSFGTSYEQYF
TRBV6-2/TRBV6-3,.,.,TRBJ2-1,TGTGCCAGCAGTTACGCCAGCCTGCAATCCTACAATGAGCAGTTCTTC,CASSYASLQSYNEQFF
TRBV7-2,.,few,TRBJ2-7,TGTGCCAGCAGATCCGCGACGGAGACCTACGAGCAGTACTTC,CASRSATETYEQYF
TRBV6-6,.,few,TRBJ2-5,TGTGCCAGCAGGGCAGGGGAGACCCAGTACTTC,CASRAGETQYF
TRBV7-2,.,.,TRBJ1-1,TGTGCCAGCAGCGCCAGGGTGGGGAACACTGAAGCTTTCTTT,CASSARVGNTEAFF
TRBV9,.,.,TRBJ2-1,TGTGCCAGCAGCGTAGAAGGGGGTGAGCAGTTCTTC,CASSVEGGEQFF
TRBV7-6,.,.,TRBJ1-2,TGTGCCAGCAGCTCGGGCGACGGACAGCCCTATGGCTACACCTTC,CASSSGDGQPYGYTF
TRBV7-8,.,few,TRBJ2-3,TGTGCCAGCAGCTTAGCCCGACACCCTTTCACAGATACGCAGTATTTT,CASSLARHPFTDTQYF
TRBV7-2,.,few,TRBJ1-6,TGTGCCAGCAGCCCCTCGAGGGCATCGGGGGGTTCACCCCTCCACTTT,CASSPSRASGGSPLHF
TRBV12-3/TRBV12-4,.,.,TRBJ2-1,TGTGCCAGCAGTTTAGCTGAGACAGGGAGGAGGAATGAGCAGTTCTTC,CASSLAETGRRNEQFF
TRBV12-5,TRBD2,.,TRBJ2-2,TGTGCTAGTGGTTCCCCGACTAGCGGGGGCGCGAACACCGGGGAGCTGTTTTTT,CASGSPTSGGANTGELFF
TRBV7-6,.,few,TRBJ2-2,TGTGCCAGCAGCTTAGTCCCTGCGACCGGGGAGCTGTTTTTT,CASSLVPATGELFF
TRBV5-5,.,.,TRBJ2-7,TGTGCCAGCAGCTACAGGGAGAACGAGCAGTACTTC,CASSYRENEQYF
TRBV5-4,TRBD1,.,TRBJ1-2,TGTGCCAGCAGCTTCTGGGACAGGTCAAAATATGGCTACACCTTC,CASSFWDRSKYGYTF
TRBV28,TRBD1,once,TRBJ2-1,TGTGCCAGCAGTCCCCCCGGGGACAGGGGGCGGTATGAGCAGTTCTTC,CASSPPGDRGRYEQFF
TRBV20-1,.,many,TRBJ1-6,TGCAGTGCCAAAAGGTCAAGGGTGGGGAATTCACCCCTCCACTTT,CSAKRSRVGNSPLHF
TRBV7-2,TRBD2,.,TRBJ2-7,TGTGCCAGCAGCTTAATCGCGGGGGGGCCCTACGAGCAGTACTTC,CASSLIAGGPYEQYF
TRBV7-2,TRBD2,.,TRBJ2-5,TGTGCCAGCAGCGCACGCCGGGGGGGACAAGAGACCCAGTACTTC,CASSARRGGQETQYF
TRBV7-8,.,few,TRBJ1-6,TGTGCCAGCAGCTTAGCGCAGTATAGGGAAGATTCACCCCTCCACTTT,CASSLAQYREDSPLHF